This T cell receptor (beta chain) stems from a study of blood T cell repertoires in COVID-19 (dated by TCRdb to the early 2020s). Background for the entire study: Collaborator samples came from the United States, Italy and Spain and covered acute and convalescent phases of COVID-19. Sample metadata almost always included a de-identified subject ID, COVID-19 status, age in years and sex. Where available, HLA class I and class II types were obtained from metadata supplied by the sample provider rather than from assay-based typing. A freely available public database, intended as a resource for researchers studying the immune response to SARS-CoV-2, is where the repertoires were released. Subjects who had been exposed to COVID-19, were actively infected with it, or had recovered from it provided the deeply sampled blood TCRbeta repertoires that made up the dataset. Samples came from the ongoing ImmuneRACE study (first 160 participants) plus 1,254 subjects from 6 global collaborators. The prospective study material was composed of cDNA or gDNA derived from T cells, B-cell-depleted T cells, or PBMCs.

Trimming leaves V shorter by 5 bases and J shorter by 7 bases, with the junction holding 5 bases beyond the gene matches. The CDR3 goes from the cysteine to the phenylalanine over 13 residues. Here the CDR3 DNA is all that survives: 39 bases in frame from base 1. The paper as a whole reports these results and caveats: The amount of clinical and demographic metadata varied by source and participant and was provided uncurated.

TCRbeta CDR3 regions were amplified from genomic DNA by means of the immunoSEQ Assay, a bias-controlled multiplex PCR. The original pipeline was this. Within the assay, amplification of reference gene primers was used to estimate how many nucleated cells each sample contained. Sequence reads were collapsed and filtered to measure the absolute abundance of every unique TCRbeta CDR3 rearrangement. For each sample, productive Simpson clonality was calculated by taking the square root of Simpson's diversity index across productive rearrangements. This is the immuneACCESS table as TCRdb keeps it, with only in-frame sequences that have V and J called. A part of the clones is gone; compared with another copy, unresolved V genes explain less than half, and the rest is unexplained. Clone size and V and J calls were adopted from that table, with D and trimming inferred from the DNA. The sample data list some 320,000 clones, and 90% to 95% of these were observed just once. Less than 4% of the sample lies in the top ten.

Participants in the prospective study were aged 18 to 89 years, lived in more than 20 United States geographic areas, and enrolled through a virtual design. Cohort assignment in the prospective study relied on participant-reported clinical history from a screening survey and a study questionnaire. Exposed participants had been in contact with someone with a PCR-confirmed or clinician-diagnosed COVID-19 case within 2 weeks of study entry. Each participant in the prospective study had whole blood, serum and a nasopharyngeal or oropharyngeal swab collected by mobile phlebotomists. Over an approximately 2-month period, participants in the prospective study had the option of providing additional blood draws and questionnaires. Before DNA extraction, blood samples from the prospective study were shipped at room temperature or frozen. Of note for this clone: No antigen is known for it. Per-nucleotide qualities are absent, and no much larger clonotype sits a single base away.

Sample: PBMCs or T cells enriched from blood (not recorded which). The chain is made from TRBV12-3 or TRBV12-4 and TRBJ1-5; 7 of the junction bases match TRBD1. This TCR was recovered from a woman aged 25 to 39 who had been exposed to COVID-19. The CDR3 reads CASSVRGPQPQHF. The bases are TGTGCCAGCAGTGTGAGGGGGCCCCAGCCCCAGCATTTT.